This paragraph reports one T cell receptor (beta chain). TCRdb keeps only in-frame clones here, not all; method: immunoSEQ multiplex PCR. The sample includes under 300,000 clones, roughly 80% of them seen just once. The CDR3 is 14 amino acids. The V gene's germline CDR1 is SGHTS and CDR2 YDEGEE. The V end lost 1 base, the J end lost 1 base, and 8 bases lay between the germline ends. The data were obtained in a study of control samples from healthy donors and cancer patients. The gene calls are TRBV5-8 and TRBJ2-5; D gene unclear. The sequence was obtained from a woman aged 60 to 75 with lung cancer. Sequencing used PBMCs. CDR3 nucleotide sequence: TGTGCCAGCAGCTTGATCTGGGGCCAAGAGACCCAGTACTTC. It specifies CASSLIWGQETQYF.